The rows below give T cell receptor beta chains drawn from one sample of a study of glioma-infiltrating T cells after dendritic cell vaccination. Profiled with immunoSEQ multiplex PCR; TCRdb holds only in-frame clones, not every one. The profile shows 98,000 or so clones, approximately 84% of them singletons. Sequencing was performed on blood, taken after dendritic cell vaccination. The receptors here all came from a human donor with glioblastoma. Both conserved end residues are part of each CDR3. The order of the fields is J gene, clone size, D gene, V gene, CDR3 protein, CDR3 DNA. D genes are given only for firm matches. A row's size may be missing; if present it is once, few, many or a size class.

TRBJ2-7 NA NA TRBV5-5 CASSLVGEVQYF TGTGCCAGCAGCTTGGTGGGGGAGGTGCAGTACTTC
TRBJ1-1 NA NA TRBV30 CAWGWGPEAFF TGTGCCTGGGGTTGGGGCCCTGAAGCTTTCTTT
TRBJ1-2 NA NA TRBV2 CASGFRQGMVPNYGYTF TGTGCCAGCGGCTTCCGGCAGGGGATGGTCCCTAACTATGGCTACACCTTC
TRBJ2-7 NA NA TRBV5-1 CASSLRSDYEQYF TGCGCCAGCAGCTTGCGGAGCGACTACGAGCAGTACTTC
TRBJ2-5 once NA TRBV9 CASSPEVQETQYF TGTGCCAGCAGCCCCGAGGTCCAAGAGACCCAGTACTTC
TRBJ2-7 NA NA TRBV5-1 CASSLTRTGASYEQYF TGCGCCAGCAGCTTGACTAGGACGGGAGCCTCCTACGAGCAGTACTTC
TRBJ2-2 NA NA TRBV7-6 CASSPLGSSSTGELFF TGTGCCAGCAGCCCCCTGGGTAGCTCCTCCACCGGGGAGCTGTTTTTT
TRBJ2-1 few TRBD1 TRBV5-1 CASSLPSGGSEQFF TGCGCCAGCAGCCTGCCTTCAGGGGGCAGTGAGCAGTTCTTC
TRBJ2-5 NA NA TRBV6-5 CASSLEVGETQYF TGTGCCAGCAGTCTGGAGGTGGGGGAGACCCAGTACTTC
TRBJ1-2 NA NA TRBV28 CASSSHPGVNYGYTF TGTGCCAGCAGTTCGCACCCGGGGGTGAACTATGGCTACACCTTC
TRBJ2-3 once NA TRBV5-1 CASSLITSSDTQYF TGCGCCAGCAGCTTAATAACTAGCTCAGATACGCAGTATTTT
TRBJ1-5 NA TRBD1 TRBV27 CASSLHRGGQPQHF TGTGCCAGCAGTTTACACAGGGGGGGTCAGCCCCAGCATTTT
TRBJ2-7 NA TRBD2 TRBV18 CASSRTSGGYEQYF TGTGCCAGCTCACGGACTAGCGGGGGGTACGAGCAGTACTTC
TRBJ2-7 NA NA TRBV7-8 CASLSPGIPYEQYF TGTGCCAGCCTCTCGCCGGGGATCCCCTACGAGCAGTACTTC
TRBJ2-1 NA NA TRBV9 CASSALVNNEQFF TGTGCCAGCAGCGCACTAGTAAACAATGAGCAGTTCTTC
TRBJ1-2 NA NA TRBV18 CASSSLDSLYGYTF TGTGCCAGCTCCTCATTGGACAGCCTCTATGGCTACACCTTC
TRBJ2-7 NA NA TRBV4-2 CASSQDIQGSHEQYF TGTGCCAGCAGCCAAGATATCCAGGGGTCGCACGAGCAGTACTTC
TRBJ2-7 NA NA TRBV5-1 CASSLGSGSSYEQYF TGCGCCAGCAGCTTGGGGTCGGGGAGCTCCTACGAGCAGTACTTC
TRBJ1-2 NA TRBD1 TRBV10-3 CAISKRGPNYGYTF TGTGCCATCAGTAAGAGGGGGCCTAACTATGGCTACACCTTC
TRBJ2-2 NA NA TRBV2 CASSVLSPGELFF TGTGCCAGCAGTGTGTTGAGCCCCGGGGAGCTGTTTTTT
TRBJ1-2 few NA TRBV27 CASSLYGLGRSYGYTF TGTGCCAGCAGTTTATATGGCTTGGGGCGGAGCTATGGCTACACCTTC
TRBJ2-2 few NA TRBV19 CASSMGGGELFF TGTGCCAGTAGTATGGGGGGCGGGGAGCTGTTTTTT
TRBJ1-2 NA TRBD1 TRBV11-2 CASSSDRTYGYTF TGTGCCAGCAGCTCGGACAGGACCTATGGCTACACCTTC
TRBJ2-5 once NA TRBV27 CASSLWGVPGETQYF TGTGCCAGCAGTTTATGGGGGGTACCGGGCGAGACCCAGTACTTC
TRBJ2-7 NA NA TRBV5-1 CASSLERIPGEQYF TGCGCCAGCAGCTTGGAGCGGATACCGGGCGAGCAGTACTTC
TRBJ2-1 NA TRBD2 TRBV5-1 CASSSLANNEQFF TGCGCCAGCAGCTCACTAGCGAACAATGAGCAGTTCTTC
TRBJ2-3 NA TRBD2 TRBV5-1 CASSLGSGGKDTQYF TGCGCCAGCAGCTTGGGAAGCGGGGGGAAGGATACGCAGTATTTT